This T cell receptor (beta chain) was found in a study of T-cell memory formation after mild COVID-19. Across the study: For the most part, TCR clusters were specific to one donor.

General study points: Day 15 to 85 contractors were CD4/CD8 balanced; later expanders leaned CD4+. Mostly located in CM and EM were contracting CD4+ clones, with contracting CD8+ clones located in EMRA. For second-wave clones that peaked at day 37, SARS-CoV-2 specificity went unverified.

MiXCR was run by TCRdb on the 5' RACE reads, yielding one entry per CDR3 protein. The sample lists about 150,000 distinct CDR3 sequences, roughly a fifth occurring once. The CDR3 covers 16 residues. Germline CDR1 and CDR2: ENHRY and SYGVKD. V trimming: 3 bases; J trimming: 5 bases; junction bases outside the gene matches: 4. For this clonotype: The antigen remains unidentified.

The genes are TRBV10-3 and TRBJ2-1; 13 bases map to TRBD2. The receptor comes from an adult woman who had mild COVID-19 (a few samples of this study predate the infection). Cell type and time point are not known. Source material: PBMCs or a T cell subset sorted from them (not recorded which). The DNA for the CDR3 is TGTGCCATCAGTGACTTAGGACTAGCGGGGGACAATGAGCAGTTCTTC. This gives the protein CAISDLGLAGDNEQFF.